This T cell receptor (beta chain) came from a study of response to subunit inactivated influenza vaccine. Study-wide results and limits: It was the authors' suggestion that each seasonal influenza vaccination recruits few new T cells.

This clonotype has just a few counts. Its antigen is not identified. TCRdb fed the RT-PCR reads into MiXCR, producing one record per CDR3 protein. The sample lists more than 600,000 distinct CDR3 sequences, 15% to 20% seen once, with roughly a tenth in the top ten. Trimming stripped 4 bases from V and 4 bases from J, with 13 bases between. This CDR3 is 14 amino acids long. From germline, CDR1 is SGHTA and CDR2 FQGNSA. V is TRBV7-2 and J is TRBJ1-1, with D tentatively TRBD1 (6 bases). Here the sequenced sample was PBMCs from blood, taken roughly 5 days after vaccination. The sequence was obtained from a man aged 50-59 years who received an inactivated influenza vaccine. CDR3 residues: CASSSRQALTEAFF. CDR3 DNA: TGTGCCAGCAGCTCAAGACAGGCACTCACTGAAGCTTTCTTT.